The rows below give T cell receptor beta chains drawn from one sample of a study of blood T cells in healthy people across ages. MiXCR, run by TCRdb on the 5' RACE reads, gives a single entry per CDR3 protein. Of more than 1.4 million distinct CDR3 sequences in the sample, roughly 45% were seen once. The sample consisted of blood. These receptors all stem from a woman aged 18-29 years in good health. The conserved cysteine and the conserved F or W are not part of the CDR3 here.

>TRBV12-5
ASGPGGQTKETQY
>TRBV12-3/TRBV12-4
ASSLVEGAGTEAF
>TRBV5-1
ASSLPADTDTQY
>TRBV7-9
ASSSTDGKNTEAF
>TRBV4-1
ASSPFGTGYSDEQY
>TRBV24-1
ATSDHDRGYEQY
>TRBV7-9
ASSPGAAITDTQY
>TRBV28
ATQQGHTDTQY
>TRBV20-1
SARAGTGPTVGQY
>TRBV11-2
ASSFGRVYEQF
>TRBV3-1
ASSRGSSGHNEQF
>TRBV14
ASSQVAGANVLT
>TRBV6-5
ASSPDAVSYNEQF
>TRBV28
ASRGGNYGYT
>TRBV29-1
GVHGQGTHEQF
>TRBV24-1
ATSDWGLAGRGLMQF
>TRBV5-1
ASSWQGAADTEAF
>TRBV16
ASSQNLAGGTDTQY
>TRBV20-1
SARWEGGGYSPLH
>TRBV20-1
SAQVKVGAYEQY
>TRBV5-1
ASSLTNRGGGHEQY
>TRBV7-9
ASSPDVSPYNEQY
>TRBV20-1
SAPDRGPDTQY
>TRBV28
ASSPKLSGHYEQY
>TRBV20-1
STRRPKNEKLF
>TRBV6-4
ASSAGLLSDTQY
>TRBV15
ATSRPPGETQY
>TRBV4-2
ASSQDELGGVQETQY
>TRBV20-1
SARDETSGRRRGNEQF
>TRBV5-1
ASSLEIRGAKNIQY
>TRBV12-3/TRBV12-4
ASSPAGTQY
>TRBV7-9
ASSSREGYT
>TRBV7-9
ASRRGTGLAF
>TRBV5-1
ASSATGQGAESFTGELF
>TRBV4-1
ASSQEGTSGRNTQY
>TRBV11-2
ASSLKTSLSYEQY
>TRBV27
ANSYAAETSANEQF
>TRBV7-3
ASSLIGVTGANVLT
>TRBV7-2
ASRLAWTGGLNAEAF
>TRBV5-5
ASSPVWRGGADTQY
>TRBV27
ASSLKQDGTLNYEQY
>TRBV5-1
ASSSGRAGTDTQY
>TRBV2
ASGRPGDEAF
>TRBV28
ASSSPPSRCAYNEQF
>TRBV10-3
AISEGGTSTNEKLF
>TRBV27
ASSRGGAITEQY
>TRBV9
ASSVVAGNYGYT
>TRBV10-3
AISAPGQGEYEQY
>TRBV10-3
AIHAGQGNQPQH
>TRBV6-1
ASRGTIPSPLH
>TRBV5-1
ASSPVGRWPYANYT
>TRBV20-1
SARGGLTSNYGYT
>TRBV6-5
ATRIGTRGVETQY
>TRBV15
ATGASSTDTQY
>TRBV4-1
ASSHPTSGGRGNIQY
>TRBV20-1
SASDRDVGYT
>TRBV20-1
SATRGVSYNEQF
>TRBV20-1
SASPAATMNTEAF
>TRBV2
ASSENPGLATDTQY
>TRBV29-1
SVEGDTIY